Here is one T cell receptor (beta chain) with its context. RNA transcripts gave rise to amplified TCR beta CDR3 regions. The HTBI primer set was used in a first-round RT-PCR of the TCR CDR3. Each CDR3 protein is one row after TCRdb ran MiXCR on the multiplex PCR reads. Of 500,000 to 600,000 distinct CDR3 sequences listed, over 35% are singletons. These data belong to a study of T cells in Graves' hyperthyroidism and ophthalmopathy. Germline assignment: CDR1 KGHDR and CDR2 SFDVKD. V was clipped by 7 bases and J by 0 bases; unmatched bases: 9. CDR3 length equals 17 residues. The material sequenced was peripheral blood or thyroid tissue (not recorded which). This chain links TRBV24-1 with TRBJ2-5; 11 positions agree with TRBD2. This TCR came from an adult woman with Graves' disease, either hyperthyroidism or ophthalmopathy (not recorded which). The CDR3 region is CATSSLGTSGNQETQYF. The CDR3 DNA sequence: TGTGCCACCAGCAGCCTTGGGACTAGCGGCAACCAAGAGACCCAGTACTTC.